This TCR beta chain was obtained from a study of metastatic and nonmetastatic thyroid tumors. This clone was recorded many times. Patients underwent thyroid surgery, and none had received any treatment before it. Via MiXCR, TCRdb re-called the PCR reads. The sample lists tens of thousands of clones, roughly 13% occurring once. Germline values: CDR1 MGHRA, CDR2 YSYEKL. V was pared by 3 bases and J by 6 bases, with 10 bases of the junction left unmatched. The length of the CDR3 is 17 residues. The sequence was collected from a female donor with papillary thyroid cancer or a benign thyroid nodule (not recorded which). Some clones in this sample may be carry-over from other donors' samples. The sequencing input was blood. V gene TRBV4-1 combines with J gene TRBJ2-7, with 14 bases that match TRBD2. The CDR3 nucleotides are TGCGCCAGCAGCCAGAGACTTGGGACTAGCGGGGGATCCGAGCAGTACTTC. This translates into CASSQRLGTSGGSEQYF.